The rows below give T cell receptor beta chains drawn from one sample of a study of graft-versus-host responses after intestinal transplantation. Assay used: immunoSEQ multiplex PCR; TCRdb lists only in-frame clones, some missing. The sample lists approximately 130,000 clones, approximately 94% occurring once. Antigens of these TCRs are unknown. The sample consisted of unstimulated CD4+ T cells sorted from spleen or lymph node cells, taken before intestinal transplant. The receptors stem from a human donor who received an intestinal transplant. Both conserved end residues are part of each CDR3. Each record gives: clone size, D gene, J gene, V gene, CDR3 DNA, CDR3 protein. The D gene is left open where the match is weak. Size tells how often a clone was seen (once, few, many) or the class of an expanded clone, and some rows leave it out.

>NA|TRBD1|TRBJ1-1|TRBV7-2
TGTGCCAGCAGCTTAAGACAGGGGAACACTGAAGCTTTCTTT
CASSLRQGNTEAFF
>NA|NA|TRBJ1-1|TRBV15
TGTGCCACCAGCAGTCGGACGGCGCGGGAAGCTTTCTTT
CATSSRTAREAFF
>NA|TRBD2|TRBJ2-5|TRBV27
TGTGCCAGCAGTTCTCGGACTAGCGGGGGGGCCGAAGAGACCCAGTACTTC
CASSSRTSGGAEETQYF
>NA|NA|TRBJ2-1|TRBV5-1
TGCGCCAGCAGCCCGAGAGGGAACACCTACAATGAGCAGTTCTTC
CASSPRGNTYNEQFF
>NA|TRBD2|TRBJ2-7|TRBV15
TGTGCCACCAGCAGAGATTTGGGGGGGATTTACGAGCAGTACTTC
CATSRDLGGIYEQYF
>NA|TRBD1|TRBJ2-2|TRBV4-2
TGTGCCAGCAGCCGGACCGGACAGGGGGCGGCTGGCGGGGAGCCGTTTTTT
CASSRTGQGAAGGEPFF
>NA|NA|TRBJ2-7|TRBV18
TGTGCCACCCGAGAGAGCTCCTACGAGCAGTACTTC
CATRESSYEQYF
>NA|NA|TRBJ1-1|TRBV5-6
TGTGCCAGCAGCTTGTGGGGGGAAGCTTTCTTT
CASSLWGEAFF
>NA|NA|TRBJ1-2|TRBV6-1
TGTGCCAGCAGTGAGGCAGGATTGCACTATGGCTACACCTTC
CASSEAGLHYGYTF
>NA|NA|TRBJ2-5|TRBV18
TGTGCCAGCTCCCTAAGGGAGACCCAGTACTTC
CASSLRETQYF
>NA|NA|TRBJ1-2|TRBV19
TGTGCCTCTAATCGGGGCTATGGCTACACCTTC
CASNRGYGYTF
>NA|NA|TRBJ1-6|TRBV2
TGTGCCAGCAGTTCCAATTCACCCCTCCACTTT
CASSSNSPLHF
>NA|NA|TRBJ1-2|TRBV27
TGTGCCAGCAGGAACCTTGGGGAAGGGCAAAGCGGCTACACCTTC
CASRNLGEGQSGYTF
>NA|NA|TRBJ2-3|TRBV7-8
TGTGCCAGCAGCTTAGTTGGGGGGTTCACAGATACGCAGTATTTT
CASSLVGGFTDTQYF
>NA|TRBD1|TRBJ1-1|TRBV6-5
TGTGCCAGCAGTTACCCAGGGGGAGGCACTGAAGCTTTCTTT
CASSYPGGGTEAFF
>NA|NA|TRBJ2-2|TRBV27
TGTGCCAGCAGTTTCTCGTATGGCGGGGAGCTGTTTTTT
CASSFSYGGELFF
>NA|TRBD1|TRBJ2-7|TRBV11-2
TGTGCCAGCAGCTTGGGACAGCCCTACGAGCAGTACTTC
CASSLGQPYEQYF
>NA|TRBD2|TRBJ2-4|TRBV4-1
TGCGCCAGCAGCCCTTGGGCTAGCGGGGGAGTGAACATTCAGTACTTC
CASSPWASGGVNIQYF
>NA|NA|TRBJ2-5|TRBV2
TGTGCCAGCGGGGGGCCGACGGTGTGGTCCCAGTACTTC
CASGGPTVWSQYF
>NA|TRBD2|TRBJ2-3|TRBV4-2
TGTGCCAGCAGCCAAGAGGAAGGCAGCGGGGGGGCTAGGGATACGCAGTATTTT
CASSQEEGSGGARDTQYF
>NA|TRBD2|TRBJ2-7|TRBV11-2
TGTGCCAGCAGCTCAGCGGGGGGGAATTACGAGCAGTACTTC
CASSSAGGNYEQYF
>NA|NA|TRBJ2-2|TRBV5-1
TGCGCCAGCAGCTTGGTCGCAGGTACGAACACCGGGGAGCTGTTTTTT
CASSLVAGTNTGELFF
>NA|TRBD2|TRBJ2-1|TRBV5-6
TGTGCCAGCAGCTTGGTCGGGGGGGGCAATGAGCAGTTCTTC
CASSLVGGGNEQFF
>NA|TRBD1|TRBJ1-6|TRBV25-1
TGTGCCAGCAGAACAGGGGTAACTTCACCCCTCCACTTT
CASRTGVTSPLHF
>NA|TRBD1|TRBJ2-1|TRBV7-8
TGTGCCAGCAGCTTGGACAGGGGAACCTACAATGAGCAGTTCTTC
CASSLDRGTYNEQFF
>NA|TRBD2|TRBJ2-7|TRBV7-9
TGTGCCAGCAGCTTAACCCCGGGGGGCTACGAGCAGTACTTC
CASSLTPGGYEQYF
>NA|NA|TRBJ1-1|TRBV10-3
TGTGCCATCAGTGAGTTTGGACAGCCGAACACTGAAGCTTTCTTT
CAISEFGQPNTEAFF
>once|TRBD2|TRBJ2-1|TRBV6-5
TGTGCCAGCAGTTATAGCGGGGGGATTAGGTTCTTC
CASSYSGGIRFF
>NA|NA|TRBJ2-3|TRBV10-2
TGCGCCAGCAGCGCCACAGATACGCAGTATTTT
CASSATDTQYF
>NA|NA|TRBJ2-1|TRBV6-5
TGTGCCAGCAGTGTGGGGATCAGGCGTGAGCAGTTCTTC
CASSVGIRREQFF
>NA|NA|TRBJ2-7|TRBV6-1
TGTGCCAGCGGATCGGGACACGGGTCGACCTACGAGCAGTACTTC
CASGSGHGSTYEQYF
>NA|NA|TRBJ2-2|TRBV11-3
TGTGCCAGCAGCCGTAGACCGACCGCCGGGGAGCTGTTTTTT
CASSRRPTAGELFF
>NA|TRBD1|TRBJ1-1|TRBV5-1
TGCGCCAGCAGCGCCGGGACAGGGTCGAACACTGAAGCTTTCTTT
CASSAGTGSNTEAFF
>NA|NA|TRBJ1-6|TRBV6-1
TGTGCCAGCAGCCGACACGGAACCAATTCACCCCTCCACTTT
CASSRHGTNSPLHF
>NA|NA|TRBJ2-7|TRBV7-8
TGTGCCAGCAGCTTAGGGAGGTGGGGGCTCGCCTACGAGCAGTACTTC
CASSLGRWGLAYEQYF
>NA|NA|TRBJ1-1|TRBV18
TGTGCCAGCTCACCTCCGGGACGGCAGAACACTGAAGCTTTCTTT
CASSPPGRQNTEAFF
>NA|NA|TRBJ2-3|TRBV5-1
TGCGCCAGTAGCCTCGCATCACAAACAGATACGCAGTATTTT
CASSLASQTDTQYF
>NA|TRBD1|TRBJ2-1|TRBV5-1
TGCGCCAGCAAGACAGGGGGCCAAAATGAGCAGTTCTTC
CASKTGGQNEQFF
>NA|NA|TRBJ1-2|TRBV15
TGTGCCACCAGCAGAGATGATCGTCCGGGGCGGGGCTACACCTTC
CATSRDDRPGRGYTF
>NA|NA|TRBJ2-1|TRBV5-6
TGTGCCAGCAGCTGGGGACTTTCTATCGACAATGAGCAGTTCTTC
CASSWGLSIDNEQFF
>NA|TRBD1|TRBJ1-2|TRBV19
TGTGCCAGTAGTTACGGACAGGGGAGGGTGTATGGCTACACCTTC
CASSYGQGRVYGYTF
>NA|NA|TRBJ2-2|TRBV5-1
TGCGCCAGCAGCTTGGTACATTCTAGAAACACCGGGGAGCTGTTTTTT
CASSLVHSRNTGELFF
>few|TRBD1|TRBJ1-2|TRBV11-1
TGTGCCAGCAGCGCAGGACAGGGACTTAACTATGGCTACACCTTC
CASSAGQGLNYGYTF
>NA|NA|TRBJ1-2|TRBV7-9
TGTGCCAGCAGCTTACAGTCTAACTATGGCTACACCTTC
CASSLQSNYGYTF
>once|NA|TRBJ1-1|TRBV6-1
TGTGCCAGCAGTGGCAGATATGCAGGGTCCACTGAAGCTTTCTTT
CASSGRYAGSTEAFF
>NA|NA|TRBJ1-2|TRBV7-8
TGTGCCAGCAGGGCAGGGGAGGGCGGCTACACCTTC
CASRAGEGGYTF
>NA|NA|TRBJ2-7|TRBV10-3
TGTGCCATCAGTGCGCATTACGAGCAGTACTTC
CAISAHYEQYF
>NA|NA|TRBJ1-6|TRBV10-3
TGTGCCATCAGTATGGTGAAGGGGAGCTCCTATAATTCACCCCTCCACTTT
CAISMVKGSSYNSPLHF
>NA|TRBD1|TRBJ2-7|TRBV5-5
TGTGCCAGCAGCTTGGCTGACAGGGAGTTCTACGAGCAGTACTTC
CASSLADREFYEQYF
>NA|TRBD1|TRBJ1-1|TRBV2
TGTGCCAGCAGTACTATCGGACAGGGTGAAGCTTTCTTT
CASSTIGQGEAFF